What follows are 26 T cell receptor beta chains derived from one specimen sequenced in a study of cytomegalovirus exposure and HLA in healthy donors. Some clones are missing from TCRdb's copy, which holds only in-frame ones; the method was immunoSEQ multiplex PCR. This sample has hundreds of thousands of clones, with approximately 90% found just once. The sequencing input was PBMCs. The receptors were gathered from a woman aged 18-29 years in good health and CMV-seronegative.

The gene calls are TRBV6-1 and TRBJ1-5; D gene uncertain. V was trimmed by 8 bases and J by 9 bases, leaving 14 bases between them. Germline CDR1 is MNHNS and CDR2 is SASEGT. This CDR3 has 12 residues. CDR3 sequence reads: CASGRPSGPQHF. CDR3 nucleotides: TGTGCCAGCGGTCGGCCCTCGGGGCCCCAGCATTTT.

This chain joins TRBV11-2 and TRBJ2-7, with a tentative D call TRBD1 (5 bases). The CDR3 has 14 residues. With 5 bases removed from V and 3 bases from J, the gap between germline ends came to 14 bases. Germline lookup yields CDR1 SGHAT and CDR2 FQNNGV. CDR3 sequence: CASSIVQGFYEQYF. The CDR3 DNA follows: TGTGCCAGCAGCATCGTTCAGGGCTTCTACGAGCAGTACTTC.

V gene TRBV29-1 combines with J gene TRBJ2-5; 9 nucleotides align to TRBD2. The CDR3 loop spans 14 amino acids. The germline gives CDR1 SQVTM, CDR2 ANQGSEA. V gave up 2 bases and J gave up 2 bases; unmatched junction bases: 3. The CDR3 DNA reads TGCAGCGTTGAATTAGCGGGAGTTCAAGAGACCCAGTACTTC. Residues: CSVELAGVQETQYF.

This clone was seen a single time. This chain connects TRBV6-1 to TRBJ2-3; possible D gene TRBD1, 5 bases. Trimming cost V 2 bases and J 4 bases, with 16 bases left between them. The CDR3 consists of 16 residues. Germline values: CDR1 MNHNS, CDR2 SASEGT. The CDR3 protein is CASSETAGPYADTQYF. DNA of the CDR3: TGTGCCAGCAGTGAAACTGCAGGGCCCTACGCAGATACGCAGTATTTT.

The chain combines TRBV13 with TRBJ2-5; D possibly corresponds to TRBD2 (5 bases). The CDR3 loop spans 15 amino acids. V lost 2 bases and J lost 5, with 15 bases in between. Germline V gene sequence: CDR1 PRHDT, CDR2 FYEKMQ (reference sequence). The CDR3 DNA sequence: TGTGCCAGCAGCTTATTAGGTAGCCCGGGGGAGACCCAGTACTTC. Translation gives CASSLLGSPGETQYF.

This rearrangement joins TRBV9 to TRBJ1-1, with TRBD1 as a possible D gene (6 bases). This CDR3 is 15 amino acids long. V lost 3 bases to trimming and J lost 0 bases, with 12 bases between them. The germline V gene has CDR1 SGDLS and CDR2 YYNGEE. For the CDR3, the DNA is TGTGCCAGCAGCGCCTACCGGGACATGAACACTGAAGCTTTCTTT. Translated: CASSAYRDMNTEAFF. Variable domain in full (rest from reference TRBV9 and TRBJ1-1): DSGVTQTPKHLITATGQRVTLRCSPRSGDLSVYWYQQSLDQGLQFLIQYYNGEERAKGNILERFSAQQFPDLHSELNLSSLELGDSALYFCASSAYRDMNTEAFFGQGTRLTVV.

The chain combines TRBV6-1 with TRBJ2-3; 12 nucleotides line up with TRBD2. The CDR3 extends over 13 amino acids. Trimming removed 2 bases from V and 13 bases from J; junction bases left unmatched: 4. Germline V CDR1 and CDR2: MNHNS, SASEGT. The CDR3 region has the DNA TGTGCCAGCAGTGAACTAGCGGGGGGGCTTAAGTATTTT. Protein: CASSELAGGLKYF.

The CDR3 region is CASRRDRGGQPQHF. In nucleotides, the CDR3 is TGTGCCAGCAGACGCGACAGGGGGGGACAGCCCCAGCATTTT. The chain combines TRBV2 with TRBJ1-5; 9 bases line up with TRBD1. The V gene's germline CDR1 is SNHLY and CDR2 FYNNEI. Trimming removed 6 bases from V and 7 bases from J; junction bases left unmatched: 7. The CDR3 loop spans 14 amino acids.

The rearrangement links TRBV4-1 to TRBJ1-4; 8 positions match TRBD1. The length of the CDR3 is 15 residues. Germline V gene data show CDR1 as MGHRA and CDR2 as YSYEKL. Trimming removed 3 bases from V and 3 bases from J; junction bases left unmatched: 3. CDR3 bases: TGCGCCAGCAGCCACCTACAGGGGGCTAATGAAAAACTGTTTTTT. Translated, it gives CASSHLQGANEKLFF.

This clone was seen only a few times. The chain employs TRBV20-1 and TRBJ1-1; no definite D call. Germline V lookup: CDR1 DFQATT, CDR2 SNEGSKA (reference sequence). The CDR3 consists of 11 residues. Trimming took off 6 bases at V and 2 bases at J, with 7 bases between the two ends. Here the CDR3 reads CSASPNTEAFF. CDR3 in DNA: TGCAGTGCGAGCCCAAACACTGAAGCTTTCTTT.

The rearrangement uses TRBV28 and TRBJ2-2; D not certain. Trimming stripped 8 bases from V and 4 bases from J, with 11 bases between. Germline CDR1 and CDR2: MDHEN and SYDVKM. The CDR3 loop spans 13 amino acids. This CDR3 is CASGPFTTGELFF. CDR3 nucleotides: TGTGCCAGCGGGCCTTTCACCACCGGGGAGCTGTTTTTT.

The V call is TRBV7-3, the J call TRBJ2-7, with 9 bases fitting TRBD2. With 2 bases clipped from V and 7 bases from J, the junction kept 9 bases outside the gene matches. Germline CDR1 is SGHTA and CDR2 is FQGTGA. The CDR3 runs 15 residues. The DNA for the CDR3 is TGTGCCAGCAGCTTAGCTAGCGGGAAGTCTCGGGAGCAGTACTTC. This gives the protein CASSLASGKSREQYF.

This clone came up once. The chain uses TRBV30 and TRBJ1-1; possibly TRBD1 for D (5 bases). CDR1 and CDR2 (germline): GTSNPN, SVGIG (reference sequence). This CDR3 is built from 13 residues. V lost 4 bases, J lost 3 bases, and 12 bases lay in between. This CDR3 is CAWKGREYTEAFF. The CDR3 nucleotides are TGTGCCTGGAAGGGGAGGGAGTACACTGAAGCTTTCTTT.

V usage is TRBV4-2 and J usage is TRBJ2-5, with TRBD2 matching over 16 bases. The V gene's germline CDR1 is LGHNA and CDR2 YNFKEQ. The length of the CDR3 is 19 residues. The J segment lost 0 bases and the V segment lost 4 bases, leaving 8 bases of the junction unmatched. CDR3 nucleotide sequence: TGTGCCAGCAGCCCCGGGACTAGCGGGGGGGACGCGTACCAAGAGACCCAGTACTTC. Translated: CASSPGTSGGDAYQETQYF.

The genes are TRBV19 and TRBJ2-2; D gene ambiguous. Trimming removed 3 bases from V and 5 bases from J, with 7 bases in between. The germline V gene has CDR1 LNHDA and CDR2 SQIVND (reference sequence). The CDR3 totals 13 residues. CDR3 residues: CASSIRQTGELFF. CDR3 in DNA: TGTGCCAGTAGTATCAGGCAGACCGGGGAGCTGTTTTTT.

The chain has TRBV28 and TRBJ2-7, with 12 nucleotides matching TRBD1. The CDR3 has 18 residues. CDR1 and CDR2 (germline): MDHEN, SYDVKM. Unmatched junction bases numbered 20, after V lost 9 bases and J lost 5 bases. CDR3 bases: TGTGCCAGTTACAGGGGACAGGGGGCTAGCGGGAGTATTCACGAGCAGTACTTC. It is translated as CASYRGQGASGSIHEQYF.

This clone has just a few counts. The genes are TRBV28 and TRBJ1-1; D uncertain. The germline CDR1 and CDR2 sequences are MDHEN and SYDVKM. The CDR3 has 13 residues. The V end lost 10 bases, the J end lost 5 bases, and 17 bases lay between the germline ends. The CDR3 spells CANRNLAGTEAFF. The DNA of the CDR3 is TGTGCCAACCGAAACCTTGCGGGGACTGAAGCTTTCTTT.

The genes are TRBV4-1 and TRBJ2-7; 11 nucleotides align to TRBD2. Germline V lookup: CDR1 MGHRA, CDR2 YSYEKL. This CDR3 comprises 15 residues. J gave up 4 bases and V 2 bases, and 4 bases lay outside the gene matches. This CDR3 is CASSQLAGGRYEQYF. The CDR3, as DNA: TGCGCCAGCAGCCAATTAGCGGGGGGGCGGTACGAGCAGTACTTC.

The chain joins TRBV6-4 to TRBJ1-2, with 9 bases aligning to TRBD1. After removal of 0 bases from V and 7 bases from J, the junction contained 6 bases not matched to a gene. Germline lookup yields CDR1 MRHNA and CDR2 SNTAGT. The CDR3 runs 15 residues. This CDR3 is CASSDSGQGSAGYTF. The DNA for the CDR3 is TGTGCCAGCAGTGACTCGGGACAGGGTTCGGCTGGCTACACCTTC.

The chain employs TRBV5-1 and TRBJ2-3; 10 bases line up with TRBD2. The CDR3 extends over 18 amino acids. The germline V gene encodes CDR1 SGHRS and CDR2 YFSETQ. The V segment lost 4 bases and the J segment 3 bases; nucleotides outside the gene matches: 14. The CDR3 region is CASSRRASGSGATDTQYF. The CDR3 DNA sequence: TGCGCCAGCAGCCGGCGGGCTAGCGGGAGTGGTGCGACAGATACGCAGTATTTT. The entire variable domain, with the rest obtained from reference TRBV5-1 and TRBJ2-3, is as follows: KAGVTQTPRYLIKTRGQQVTLSCSPISGHRSVSWYQQTPGQGLQFLFEYFSETQRNKGNFPGRFSGRQFSNSRSEMNVSTLELGDSALYLCASSRRASGSGATDTQYFGPGTRLTVL.

This clone was counted once. V and J are TRBV7-9 and TRBJ2-7; 8 bases line up with TRBD1. Trimming cost V 8 bases and J 2 bases; bases outside gene matches: 8. The CDR3 covers 14 residues. Germline lookup yields CDR1 SEHNR and CDR2 FQNEAQ (reference sequence). CDR3 sequence reads: CASAGGLTTYEQYF. As DNA, the CDR3 is TGTGCCAGCGCAGGGGGCCTCACAACCTACGAGCAGTACTTC. Filled out from reference TRBV7-9 and TRBJ2-7, the complete variable domain reads DTGVSQNPRHKITKRGQNVTFRCDPISEHNRLYWYRQTLGQGPEFLTYFQNEAQLEKSRLLSDRFSAERPKGSFSTLEIQRTEQGDSAMYLCASAGGLTTYEQYFGPGTRLTVT.

V is TRBV18 and J is TRBJ1-1, with no clear D. This CDR3 comprises 16 residues. Germline V gene data show CDR1 as KGHSH and CDR2 as LQKENI. V was shortened by 4 bases and J by 5 bases, with 20 bases between the two germline ends. The CDR3 region is CASSRPTNPGGTEAFF. The CDR3 bases are TGTGCCAGCTCACGACCAACTAACCCTGGAGGGACTGAAGCTTTCTTT.

This chain uses TRBV29-1 with TRBJ2-7; 7 nucleotides align to TRBD2. Germline V CDR1 and CDR2: SQVTM, ANQGSEA. The V segment lost 7 bases and the J segment 5 bases; nucleotides outside the gene matches: 8. The CDR3 contains 12 residues. The DNA of the CDR3 is TGCAGCGCCCGACCACGGGGGGACGAGCAGTACTTC. The encoded protein is CSARPRGDEQYF.

This chain connects TRBV28 to TRBJ2-7; 7 bases line up with TRBD1. Per the germline V gene, CDR1 is MDHEN and CDR2 is SYDVKM. The V segment lost 7 bases and the J segment 2 bases; nucleotides outside the gene matches: 2. The CDR3 covers 12 residues. In DNA form, the CDR3 reads TGTGCCAGCAACGACAGGGCCTACGAGCAGTACTTC. Translated: CASNDRAYEQYF. The full variable domain, its missing parts supplied by reference TRBV28 and TRBJ2-7, is DVKVTQSSRYLVKRTGEKVFLECVQDMDHENMFWYRQDPGLGLRLIYFSYDVKMKEKGDIPEGYSVSREKKERFSLILESASTNQTSMYLCASNDRAYEQYFGPGTRLTVT.

This chain uses TRBV15 with TRBJ2-7; 11 bases agree with TRBD2. Germline CDR1 reads LNHNV; CDR2 reads YYDKDF (reference sequence). Losses at the gene ends were 5 bases for V and 2 bases for J; bases not matched to a gene: 8. The CDR3 is made up of 16 amino acids. CDR3 region: CATSVLTSGAAYEQYF. DNA of the CDR3: TGTGCCACCAGCGTATTGACTAGCGGGGCCGCCTACGAGCAGTACTTC.

This sequence joins TRBV5-1 and TRBJ1-2; D gene uncertain. The CDR3 consists of 11 residues. V dropped 5 bases and J dropped 4 bases, with 6 bases sitting between them. The germline gives CDR1 SGHRS, CDR2 YFSETQ. CDR3 DNA: TGCGCCAGCAGAGGAGTCTATGGCTACACCTTC. Its translation is CASRGVYGYTF. Full variable domain (outside the CDR3, taken from reference TRBV5-1 and TRBJ1-2): KAGVTQTPRYLIKTRGQQVTLSCSPISGHRSVSWYQQTPGQGLQFLFEYFSETQRNKGNFPGRFSGRQFSNSRSEMNVSTLELGDSALYLCASRGVYGYTFGSGTRLTVV.